The entry below describes one T cell receptor beta chain. Its cognate antigen is unknown. The sample contains more than one DNA sequence encoding this CDR3. The record originates from a study of shared clonotypes between healthy human individuals. Study-level background: There were three CD4 naive, three CD4 memory, two CD8 naive and one CD8 memory plates per donor.

CDR3 length: 16 residues. Germline V gene data show CDR1 as SGHRS and CDR2 as YFSETQ. Germline trimming cut 0 bases from V and 0 bases from J; bases unmatched to any gene: 4. Findings and caveats of the study: Non-shared clonotypes had lower generation probabilities than clonotypes shared by all four sorted-subset donors.

Method: immunoSEQ multiplex PCR; TCRdb's copy keeps in-frame clones and lacks some. Among a few million clones, approximately 92% were seen once, and the ten largest hold 0.14%. The sequenced material came from naive CD4+ T cells sorted from blood. Subset of the sample: CD45RA+ positively selected. The source is a man between 18 and 35 years old in good health. This chain connects TRBV5-1 to TRBJ2-3, with TRBD2 identical over 7 bases. The CDR3 here is CASSLVPGGSTDTQYF. CDR3 nucleotide sequence: TGCGCCAGCAGCTTGGTACCGGGGGGAAGCACAGATACGCAGTATTTT.